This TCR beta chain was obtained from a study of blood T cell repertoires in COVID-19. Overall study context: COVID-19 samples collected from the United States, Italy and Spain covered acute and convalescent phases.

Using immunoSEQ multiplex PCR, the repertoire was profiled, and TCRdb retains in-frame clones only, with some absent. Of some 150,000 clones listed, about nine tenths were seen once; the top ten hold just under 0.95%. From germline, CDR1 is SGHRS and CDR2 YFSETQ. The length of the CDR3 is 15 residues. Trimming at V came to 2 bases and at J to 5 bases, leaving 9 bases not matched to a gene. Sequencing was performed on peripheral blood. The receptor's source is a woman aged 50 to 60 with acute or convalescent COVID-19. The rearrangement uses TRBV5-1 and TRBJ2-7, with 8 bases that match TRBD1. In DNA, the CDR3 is TGCGCCAGCAGCTTATTACAGGGGGTGAGGCACGAGCAGTACTTC. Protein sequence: CASSLLQGVRHEQYF.